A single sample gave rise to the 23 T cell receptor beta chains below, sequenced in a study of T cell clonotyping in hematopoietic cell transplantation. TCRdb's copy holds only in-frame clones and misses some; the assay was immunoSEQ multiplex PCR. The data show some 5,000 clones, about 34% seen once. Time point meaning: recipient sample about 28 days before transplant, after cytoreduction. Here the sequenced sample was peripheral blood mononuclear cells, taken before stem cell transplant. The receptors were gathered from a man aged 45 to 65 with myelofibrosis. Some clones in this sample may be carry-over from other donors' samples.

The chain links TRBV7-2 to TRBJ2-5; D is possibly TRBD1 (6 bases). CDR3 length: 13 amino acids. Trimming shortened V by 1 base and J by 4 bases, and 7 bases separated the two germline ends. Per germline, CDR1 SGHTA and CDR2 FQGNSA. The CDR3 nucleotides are TGTGCCAGCAGCTTAGGCAGGGGAGAGACCCAGTACTTC. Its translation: CASSLGRGETQYF.

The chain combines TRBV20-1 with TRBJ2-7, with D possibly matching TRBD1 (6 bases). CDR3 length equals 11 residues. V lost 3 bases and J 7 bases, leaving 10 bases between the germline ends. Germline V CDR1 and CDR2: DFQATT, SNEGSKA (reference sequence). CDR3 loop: CSARDRGEQYF. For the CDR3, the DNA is TGCAGTGCTAGGGATAGGGGGGAGCAGTACTTC.

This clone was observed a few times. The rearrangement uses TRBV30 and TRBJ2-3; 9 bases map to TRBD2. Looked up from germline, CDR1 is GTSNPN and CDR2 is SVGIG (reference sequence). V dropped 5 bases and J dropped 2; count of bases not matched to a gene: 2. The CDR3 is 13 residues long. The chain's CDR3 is CAWGGGVTDTQYF. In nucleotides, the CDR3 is TGTGCCTGGGGCGGGGGGGTCACAGATACGCAGTATTTT.

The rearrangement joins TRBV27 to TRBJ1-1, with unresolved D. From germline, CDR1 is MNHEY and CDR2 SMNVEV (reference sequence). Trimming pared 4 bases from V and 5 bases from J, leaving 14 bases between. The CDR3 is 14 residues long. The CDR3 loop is CASSSVGSRTEAFF. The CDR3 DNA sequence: TGTGCCAGCAGTTCGGTAGGATCAAGGACTGAAGCTTTCTTT.

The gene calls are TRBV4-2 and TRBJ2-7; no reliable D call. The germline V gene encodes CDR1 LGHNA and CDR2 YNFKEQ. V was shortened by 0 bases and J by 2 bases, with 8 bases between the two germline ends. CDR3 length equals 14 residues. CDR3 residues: CASSQEYGPYEQYF. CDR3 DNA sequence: TGTGCCAGCAGCCAAGAGTACGGGCCCTACGAGCAGTACTTC.

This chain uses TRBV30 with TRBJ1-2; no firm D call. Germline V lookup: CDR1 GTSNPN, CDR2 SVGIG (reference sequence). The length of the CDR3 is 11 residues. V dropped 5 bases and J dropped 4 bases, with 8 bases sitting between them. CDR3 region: CAWSRGYGYTF. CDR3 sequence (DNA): TGTGCCTGGTCCCGGGGCTATGGCTACACCTTC.

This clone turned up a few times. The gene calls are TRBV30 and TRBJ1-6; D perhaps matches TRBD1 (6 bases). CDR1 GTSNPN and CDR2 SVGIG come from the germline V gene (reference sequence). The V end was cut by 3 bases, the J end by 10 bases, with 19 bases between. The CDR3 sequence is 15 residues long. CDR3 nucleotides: TGTGCCTGGAGAGCCTATTACAGGGAGCGGTCACCCCTCCACTTT. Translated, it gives CAWRAYYRERSPLHF.

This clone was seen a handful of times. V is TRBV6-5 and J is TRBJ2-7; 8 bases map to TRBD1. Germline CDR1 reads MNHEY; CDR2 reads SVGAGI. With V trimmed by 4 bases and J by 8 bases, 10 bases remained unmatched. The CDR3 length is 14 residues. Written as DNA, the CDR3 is TGTGCCAGCAGTTTGCAGGGGGCTTACTCCAAGCAGTACTTC. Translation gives CASSLQGAYSKQYF.

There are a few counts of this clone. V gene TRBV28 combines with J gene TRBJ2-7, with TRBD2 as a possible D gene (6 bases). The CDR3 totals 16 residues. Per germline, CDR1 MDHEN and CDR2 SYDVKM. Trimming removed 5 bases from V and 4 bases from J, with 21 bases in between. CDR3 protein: CASSPGLGLARYEQYF. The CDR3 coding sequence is TGTGCCAGCAGTCCAGGACTCGGGCTAGCGCGATACGAGCAGTACTTC.

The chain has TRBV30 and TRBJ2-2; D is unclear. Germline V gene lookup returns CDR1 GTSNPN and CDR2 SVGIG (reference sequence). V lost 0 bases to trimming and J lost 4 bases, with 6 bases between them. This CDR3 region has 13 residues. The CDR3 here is CAWSVGPTGELFF. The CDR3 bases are TGTGCCTGGAGTGTCGGTCCCACCGGGGAGCTGTTTTTT.

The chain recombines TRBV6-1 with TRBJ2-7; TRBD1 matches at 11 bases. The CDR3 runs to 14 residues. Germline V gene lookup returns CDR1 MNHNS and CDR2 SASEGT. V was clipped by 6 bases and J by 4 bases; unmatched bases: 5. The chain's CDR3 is CASRLGQGAYEQYF. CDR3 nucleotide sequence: TGTGCCAGCAGATTAGGACAGGGGGCTTACGAGCAGTACTTC.

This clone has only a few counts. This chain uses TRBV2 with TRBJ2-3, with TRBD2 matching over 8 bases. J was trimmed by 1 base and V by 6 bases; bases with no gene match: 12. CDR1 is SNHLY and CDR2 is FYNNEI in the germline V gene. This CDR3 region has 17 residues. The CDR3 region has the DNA TGTGCCAGCAGAGCCACCTTCACGCGGGGGGGCACAGATACGCAGTATTTT. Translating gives CASRATFTRGGTDTQYF.

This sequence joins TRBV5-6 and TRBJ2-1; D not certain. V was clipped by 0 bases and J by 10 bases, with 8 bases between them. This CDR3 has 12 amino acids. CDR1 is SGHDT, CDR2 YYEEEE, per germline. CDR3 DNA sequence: TGTGCCAGCAGCTTGGTCGGGCGGGAGCAGTTCTTC. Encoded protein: CASSLVGREQFF.

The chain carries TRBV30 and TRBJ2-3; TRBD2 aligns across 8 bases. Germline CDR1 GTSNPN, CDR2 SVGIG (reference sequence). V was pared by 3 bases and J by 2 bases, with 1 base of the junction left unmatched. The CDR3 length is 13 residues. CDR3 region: CAWRTSATDTQYF. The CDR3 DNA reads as TGTGCCTGGAGGACTAGCGCCACAGATACGCAGTATTTT.

The CDR3 sequence: CAWSVSSLEQYF. In nucleotides, the CDR3 is TGTGCCTGGAGTGTCAGCTCCCTCGAGCAGTACTTC. The rearrangement joins TRBV30 to TRBJ2-7, with no clear D. The CDR3 sequence is 12 residues long. CDR1 and CDR2 from the germline V gene are GTSNPN and SVGIG (reference sequence). Trimming shortened V by 0 bases and J by 6 bases, and 9 bases separated the two germline ends.

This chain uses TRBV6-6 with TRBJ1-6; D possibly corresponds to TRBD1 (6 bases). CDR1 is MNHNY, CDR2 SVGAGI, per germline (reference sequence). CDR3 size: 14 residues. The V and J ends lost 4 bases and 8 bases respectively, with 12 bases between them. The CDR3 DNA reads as TGTGCCAGCAGTTGGGACAAGGAGTATTCACCCCTCCACTTT. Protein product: CASSWDKEYSPLHF.

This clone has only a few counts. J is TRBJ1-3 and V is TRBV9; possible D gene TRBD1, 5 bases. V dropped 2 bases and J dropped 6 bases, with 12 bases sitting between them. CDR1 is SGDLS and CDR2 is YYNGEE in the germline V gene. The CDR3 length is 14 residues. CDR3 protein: CASSVTGPPNTIYF. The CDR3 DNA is TGTGCCAGCAGCGTGACGGGGCCACCAAACACCATATATTTT.

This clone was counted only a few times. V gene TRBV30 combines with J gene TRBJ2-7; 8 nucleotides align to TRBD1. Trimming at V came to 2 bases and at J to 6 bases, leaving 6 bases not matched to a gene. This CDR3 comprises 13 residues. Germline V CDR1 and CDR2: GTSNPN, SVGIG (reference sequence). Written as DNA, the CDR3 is TGTGCCTGGAGTCGGGACAGGCCGCTCGAGCAGTACTTC. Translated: CAWSRDRPLEQYF.

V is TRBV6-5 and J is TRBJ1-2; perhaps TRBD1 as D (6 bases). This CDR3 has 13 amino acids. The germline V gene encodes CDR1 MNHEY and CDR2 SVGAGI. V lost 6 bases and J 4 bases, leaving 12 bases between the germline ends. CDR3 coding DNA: TGTGCCAGCAGGTCAACAGGGACCTATGGCTACACCTTC. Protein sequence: CASRSTGTYGYTF.

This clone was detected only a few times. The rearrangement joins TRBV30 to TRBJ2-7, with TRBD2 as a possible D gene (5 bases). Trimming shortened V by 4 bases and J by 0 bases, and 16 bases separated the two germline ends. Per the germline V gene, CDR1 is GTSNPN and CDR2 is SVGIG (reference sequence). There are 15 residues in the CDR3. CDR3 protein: CAWISRTLSSYEQYF. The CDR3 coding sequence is TGTGCCTGGATTTCTCGGACTTTGAGCTCCTACGAGCAGTACTTC.

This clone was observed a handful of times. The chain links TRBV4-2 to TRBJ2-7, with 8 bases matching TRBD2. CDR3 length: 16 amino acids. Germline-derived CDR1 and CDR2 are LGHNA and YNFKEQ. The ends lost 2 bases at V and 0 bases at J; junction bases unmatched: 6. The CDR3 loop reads CASSQIPREASYEQYF. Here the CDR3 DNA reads TGTGCCAGCAGCCAAATTCCGCGGGAGGCCTCCTACGAGCAGTACTTC.

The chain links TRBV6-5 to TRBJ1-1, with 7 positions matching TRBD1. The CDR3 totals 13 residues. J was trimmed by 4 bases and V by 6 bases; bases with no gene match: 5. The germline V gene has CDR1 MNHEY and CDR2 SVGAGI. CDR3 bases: TGTGCCAGCAGCCTACAGGGGACCACTGAAGCTTTCTTT. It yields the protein CASSLQGTTEAFF.

The chain's CDR3 is CASQGSSYEQYF. Written as DNA, the CDR3 is TGTGCCTCCCAGGGCAGCTCCTACGAGCAGTACTTC. The chain has TRBV30 and TRBJ2-7; weak D call: TRBD1 (5 bases). This CDR3 is 12 amino acids long. V lost 7 bases, J lost 0 bases, and 10 bases lay in between. Germline values: CDR1 GTSNPN, CDR2 SVGIG (reference sequence).